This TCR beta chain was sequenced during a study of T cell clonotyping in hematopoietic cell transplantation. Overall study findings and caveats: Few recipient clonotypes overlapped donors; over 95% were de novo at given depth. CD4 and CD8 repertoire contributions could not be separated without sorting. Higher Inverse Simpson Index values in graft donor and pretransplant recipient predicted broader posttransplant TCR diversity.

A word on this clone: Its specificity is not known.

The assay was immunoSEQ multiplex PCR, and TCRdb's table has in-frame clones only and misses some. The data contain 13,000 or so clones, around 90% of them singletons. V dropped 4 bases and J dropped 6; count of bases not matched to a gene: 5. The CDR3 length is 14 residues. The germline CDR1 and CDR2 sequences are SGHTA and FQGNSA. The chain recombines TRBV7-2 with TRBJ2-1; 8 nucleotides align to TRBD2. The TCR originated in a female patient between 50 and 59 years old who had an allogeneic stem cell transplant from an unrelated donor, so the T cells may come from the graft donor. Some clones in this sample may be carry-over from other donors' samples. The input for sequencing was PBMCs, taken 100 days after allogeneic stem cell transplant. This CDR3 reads CASSWTGTSNEQFF. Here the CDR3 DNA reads TGTGCCAGCAGCTGGACCGGGACTAGCAATGAGCAGTTCTTC.